A selection of T cell receptor beta chains follows, all from one sample in a study of glioma-infiltrating T cells after dendritic cell vaccination. Sequencing was performed with immunoSEQ multiplex PCR; in TCRdb, only in-frame clones are kept and a portion is missing. The sample shows more than 95,000 clones, about 90% of them seen only once. Sequences were derived from blood, sampled after dendritic cell vaccination. Receptors originate from a human donor with glioblastoma. Each CDR3 is given with its conserved first and last residue. D genes are given only for firm matches. Only part of the rows carry a size: once, few, many, or a class if the clone is expanded.

V gene	clone size	J gene	D gene	CDR3 DNA	CDR3 protein
TRBV29-1	.	TRBJ1-3	.	TGCAGCGTTTTACAGAGCTCTGGAAACACCATATATTTT	CSVLQSSGNTIYF
TRBV6-1	.	TRBJ1-6	.	TGTGCCAGCAGTGGGAGGGGTCTCACTAATTCCCCCCTCCACTTT	CASSGRGLTNSPLHF
TRBV5-1	once	TRBJ2-3	TRBD1	TGCGCCAGCAGCAGAAAACAGGGGGCACTTGGCACAGATACGCAGTATTTT	CASSRKQGALGTDTQYF
TRBV6-4	.	TRBJ1-2	TRBD1	TGTGCCAGCAGTGAACAGGGGGCTTCTTTGAGGGATGGCTACACCTTC	CASSEQGASLRDGYTF
TRBV6-6	.	TRBJ2-7	.	TGTGCCAGCAGTCCAGGGGTCTACGAGCAGTACTTC	CASSPGVYEQYF
TRBV14	few	TRBJ2-7	.	TGTGCCAGCAGCCAGGCCGGGACTGGACCCTACGAGCAGTACTTC	CASSQAGTGPYEQYF
TRBV5-6	once	TRBJ1-1	TRBD1	TGTGCCAGCAGCGTCCCGCCGGGGACAGGGGTCGGGAACACTGAAGCTTTCTTT	CASSVPPGTGVGNTEAFF
TRBV5-1	.	TRBJ2-1	TRBD2	TGCGCCAGCAGCGTAGGACTAGCGGGAGGATATGAGCAGTTCTTC	CASSVGLAGGYEQFF
TRBV12-5	.	TRBJ2-5	.	TGTGCTAGTGGTTTGGGGGCAGGGGAGACCCAGTACTTC	CASGLGAGETQYF
TRBV5-1	.	TRBJ2-5	TRBD2	TGCGCCAGCAGCTTGGAGCCTAGCGGGAGGGAACAGTACTTC	CASSLEPSGREQYF
TRBV7-2	few	TRBJ1-3	.	TGTGCCAGCAGAAGTCAGGGATTTGGAAACACCATATATTTT	CASRSQGFGNTIYF
TRBV19	.	TRBJ2-2	TRBD2	TGTGCCAGTAGTATCCAGCGGGAGGGGGAGCTGTTTTTT	CASSIQREGELFF
TRBV5-4	.	TRBJ2-5	.	TGTGCCAGCAGCTTGGACTACCAAGAGACCCAGTACTTC	CASSLDYQETQYF
TRBV19	.	TRBJ2-7	.	TGTGCCAGTAGCCAAGGGGGACTCGGCAGGGGGATCTACGAGCAGTACTTC	CASSQGGLGRGIYEQYF
TRBV4-1	.	TRBJ1-3	.	TGCGCCAGCAGCCAAGAAAGAAGAGGCCTTGGAAACACCATATATTTT	CASSQERRGLGNTIYF
TRBV6-6	.	TRBJ1-4	.	TGTGCCAGCAGCCGGGGGACCGGCCCGGCGGGTGAAAAACTGTTTTTT	CASSRGTGPAGEKLFF
TRBV19	few	TRBJ1-2	.	TGTGCCAGCAGCACCGGACAGAACTATGGCTACACCTTC	CASSTGQNYGYTF
TRBV7-3	few	TRBJ2-1	.	TGTGCCAGCAGCACTTATCTAGCGCCTGAGCAGTTCTTC	CASSTYLAPEQFF
TRBV6-5	.	TRBJ1-4	TRBD1	TGTGCCAGCAGTTCCGGGACAGGGCTAGTATCTGAAAAACTGTTTTTT	CASSSGTGLVSEKLFF
TRBV5-1	.	TRBJ1-2	TRBD1	TGCGCCAGCAGCTTGCCGGGACAGGACCCTGACTACACCTTC	CASSLPGQDPDYTF
TRBV18	.	TRBJ2-2	.	TGTGCCAGCTCACCATGGACGGGGATGGACACCGGGGAGCTGTTTTTT	CASSPWTGMDTGELFF
TRBV2	.	TRBJ2-5	TRBD1	TGTGCCAGCAGTGGGGGACAGGGACAAGAGACCCAGTACTTC	CASSGGQGQETQYF
TRBV30	.	TRBJ2-7	.	TGTGCCCTTAGGACAGTTTGGGCCTACGAGCAGTACTTC	CALRTVWAYEQYF
TRBV11-1	.	TRBJ1-1	TRBD1	TGTGCCAGCAGCTTAGCGTGGACAGGGAGGAACACTGAAGCTTTCTTT	CASSLAWTGRNTEAFF
TRBV6-5	.	TRBJ2-7	TRBD1	TGTGCCAGCACTGGGACAGGGGCTAGCTACGAGCAGTACTTC	CASTGTGASYEQYF
TRBV6-5	.	TRBJ2-3	.	TGTGCCAGCAGTCTCAGCGGTGGCACAGATACGCAGTATTTT	CASSLSGGTDTQYF
TRBV6-1	.	TRBJ1-5	.	TGTGCCAGCTCTGTAGGGGATCAGCCCCAGCATTTT	CASSVGDQPQHF
TRBV11-2	.	TRBJ1-6	.	TGTGCCAGCAGCGCAGAGGCGCGTTATAATTCACCCCTCCACTTT	CASSAEARYNSPLHF
TRBV7-3	.	TRBJ1-2	.	TGTGCCAGCAGCACCGGACAGAACTATGGCTACACCTTC	CASSTGQNYGYTF
TRBV5-1	.	TRBJ2-3	TRBD2	TGCGCCAGCAGCTGGGGCGGGGGTGTCACAGATACGCAGTATTTT	CASSWGGGVTDTQYF
TRBV2	.	TRBJ2-3	.	TGTGCCAGCAGTGCAGAAAGGGGTAGCACAGATACGCAGTATTTT	CASSAERGSTDTQYF
TRBV19	.	TRBJ1-1	.	TGTGCCAGTAGTAAAGGACAGATCAACACTGAAGCTTTCTTT	CASSKGQINTEAFF
TRBV11-2	once	TRBJ1-2	TRBD1	TGTGCCAGCAGCACCAGGGGGCCTGGCTATGGCTACACCTTC	CASSTRGPGYGYTF
TRBV4-1	medium-sized	TRBJ2-7	.	TGCGCCAGCAGCCACCTCTTGAGGGCCCGGTCCTACGAGCAGTACTTC	CASSHLLRARSYEQYF
TRBV5-1	.	TRBJ2-1	TRBD2	TGCGCCAGCAGCCCTAGCGGAGACCACAATGAGCAGTTCTTC	CASSPSGDHNEQFF